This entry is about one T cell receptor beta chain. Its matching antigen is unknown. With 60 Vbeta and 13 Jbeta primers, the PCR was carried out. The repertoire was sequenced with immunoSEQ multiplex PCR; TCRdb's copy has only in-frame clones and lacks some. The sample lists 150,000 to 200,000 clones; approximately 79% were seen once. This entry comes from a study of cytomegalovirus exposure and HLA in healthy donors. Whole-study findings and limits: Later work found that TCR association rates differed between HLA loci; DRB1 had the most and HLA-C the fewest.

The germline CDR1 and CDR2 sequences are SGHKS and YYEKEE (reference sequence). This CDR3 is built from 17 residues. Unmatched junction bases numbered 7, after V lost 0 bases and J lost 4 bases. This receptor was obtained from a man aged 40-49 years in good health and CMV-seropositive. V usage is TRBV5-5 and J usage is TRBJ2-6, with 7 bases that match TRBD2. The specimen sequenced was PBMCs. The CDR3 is CASSLAGEGSGANVLTF. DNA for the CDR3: TGTGCCAGCAGCTTGGCGGGGGAGGGCTCCGGGGCCAACGTCCTGACTTTC.